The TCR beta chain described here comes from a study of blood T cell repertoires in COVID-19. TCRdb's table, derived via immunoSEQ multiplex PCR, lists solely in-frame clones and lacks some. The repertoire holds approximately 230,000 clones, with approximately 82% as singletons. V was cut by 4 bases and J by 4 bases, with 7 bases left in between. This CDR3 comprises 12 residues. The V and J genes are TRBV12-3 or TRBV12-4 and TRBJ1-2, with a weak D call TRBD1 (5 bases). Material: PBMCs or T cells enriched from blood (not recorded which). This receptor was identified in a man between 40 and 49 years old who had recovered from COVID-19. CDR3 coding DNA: TGTGCCAGCAGTTGGGGCTCCTATGGCTACACCTTC. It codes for CASSWGSYGYTF.